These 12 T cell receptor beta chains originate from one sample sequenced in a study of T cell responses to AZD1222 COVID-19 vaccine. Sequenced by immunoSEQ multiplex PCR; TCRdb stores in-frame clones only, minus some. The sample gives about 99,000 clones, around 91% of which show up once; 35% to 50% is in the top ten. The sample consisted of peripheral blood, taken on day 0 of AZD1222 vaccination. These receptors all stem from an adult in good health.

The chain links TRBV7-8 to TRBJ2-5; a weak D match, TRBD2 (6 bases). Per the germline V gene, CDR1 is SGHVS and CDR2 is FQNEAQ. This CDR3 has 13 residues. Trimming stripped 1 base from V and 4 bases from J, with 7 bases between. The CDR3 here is CASSLGRGETQYF. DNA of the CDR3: TGTGCCAGCAGCTTAGGGCGGGGAGAGACCCAGTACTTC.

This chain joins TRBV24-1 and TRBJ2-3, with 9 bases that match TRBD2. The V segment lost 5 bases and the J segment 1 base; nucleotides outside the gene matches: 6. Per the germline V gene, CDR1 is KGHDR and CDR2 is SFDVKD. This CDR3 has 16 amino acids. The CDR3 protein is CATSVAGGPGTDTQYF. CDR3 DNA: TGTGCCACCAGTGTGGCGGGAGGGCCTGGCACAGATACGCAGTATTTT.

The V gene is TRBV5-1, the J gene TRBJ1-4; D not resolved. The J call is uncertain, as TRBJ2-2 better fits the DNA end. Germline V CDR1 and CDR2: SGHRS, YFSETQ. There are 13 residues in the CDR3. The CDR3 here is CASSYQHSGELFF. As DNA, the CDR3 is TGCGCCAGCAGCTACCAACACTCAGGGGAGCTGTTTTTT.

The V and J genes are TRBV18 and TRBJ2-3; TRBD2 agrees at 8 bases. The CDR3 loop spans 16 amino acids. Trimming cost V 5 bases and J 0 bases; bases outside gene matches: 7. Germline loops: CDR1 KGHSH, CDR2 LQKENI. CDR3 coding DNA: TGTGCCAGCTCATCCGGACTAGCACATAGCACAGATACGCAGTATTTT. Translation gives CASSSGLAHSTDTQYF.

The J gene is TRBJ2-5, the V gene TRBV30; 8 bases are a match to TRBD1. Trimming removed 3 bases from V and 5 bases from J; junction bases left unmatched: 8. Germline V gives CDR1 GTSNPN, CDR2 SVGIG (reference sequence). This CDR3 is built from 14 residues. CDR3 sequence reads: CAWRVTGAEETQYF. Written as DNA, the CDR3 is TGTGCCTGGAGGGTGACAGGGGCGGAGGAGACCCAGTACTTC. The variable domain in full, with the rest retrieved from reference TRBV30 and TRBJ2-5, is SQTIHQWPATLVQPVGSPLSLECTVEGTSNPNLYWYRQAAGRGLQLLFYSVGIGQISSEVPQNLSASRPQDRQFILSSKKLLLSDSGFYLCAWRVTGAEETQYFGPGTRLLVL.

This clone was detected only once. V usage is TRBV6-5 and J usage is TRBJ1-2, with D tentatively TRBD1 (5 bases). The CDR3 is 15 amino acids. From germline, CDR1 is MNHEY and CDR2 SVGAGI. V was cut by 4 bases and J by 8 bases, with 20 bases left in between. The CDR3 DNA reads TGTGCCAGCAGTTTTGACAGTTCAGCCTTGCGGGGCTACACCTTC. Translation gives CASSFDSSALRGYTF.

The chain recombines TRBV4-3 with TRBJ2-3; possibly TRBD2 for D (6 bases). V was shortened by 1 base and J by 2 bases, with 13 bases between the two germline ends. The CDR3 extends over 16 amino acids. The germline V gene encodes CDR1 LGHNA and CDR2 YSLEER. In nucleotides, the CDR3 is TGCGCCAGCAGCCAAGGGTTGGGCGGGAACACAGATACGCAGTATTTT. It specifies CASSQGLGGNTDTQYF.

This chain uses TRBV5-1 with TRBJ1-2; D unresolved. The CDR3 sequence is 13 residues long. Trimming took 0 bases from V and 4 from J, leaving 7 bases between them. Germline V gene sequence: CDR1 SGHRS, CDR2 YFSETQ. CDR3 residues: CASSLEAAYGYTF. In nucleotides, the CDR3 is TGCGCCAGCAGCTTGGAGGCCGCCTATGGCTACACCTTC.

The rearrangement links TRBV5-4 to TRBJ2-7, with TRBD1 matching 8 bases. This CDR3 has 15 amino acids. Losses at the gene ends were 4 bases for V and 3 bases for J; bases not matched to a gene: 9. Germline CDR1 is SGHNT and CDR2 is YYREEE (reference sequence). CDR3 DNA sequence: TGTGCCAGCAGCCCAGGACAGGGTATTCACTACGAGCAGTACTTC. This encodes CASSPGQGIHYEQYF.

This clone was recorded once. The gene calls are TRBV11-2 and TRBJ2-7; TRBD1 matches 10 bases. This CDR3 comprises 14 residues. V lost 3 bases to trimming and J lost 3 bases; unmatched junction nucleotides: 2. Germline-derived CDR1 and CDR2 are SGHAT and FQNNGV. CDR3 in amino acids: CASSLGQGNYEQYF. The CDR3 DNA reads TGTGCCAGCAGCTTGGGACAGGGGAACTACGAGCAGTACTTC.

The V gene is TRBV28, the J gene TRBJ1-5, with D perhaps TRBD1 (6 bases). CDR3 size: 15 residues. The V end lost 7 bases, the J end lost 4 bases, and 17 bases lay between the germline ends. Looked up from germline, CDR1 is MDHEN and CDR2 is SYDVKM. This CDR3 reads CASTLTDRPNQPQHF. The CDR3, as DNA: TGTGCCAGCACATTAACGGACAGACCAAATCAGCCCCAGCATTTT.

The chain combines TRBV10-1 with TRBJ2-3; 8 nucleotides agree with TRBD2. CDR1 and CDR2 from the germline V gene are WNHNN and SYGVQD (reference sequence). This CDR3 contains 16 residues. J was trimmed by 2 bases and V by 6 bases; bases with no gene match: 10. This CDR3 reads CASREGLGVNTDTQYF. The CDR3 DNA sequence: TGCGCCAGCAGGGAGGGACTAGGGGTTAACACAGATACGCAGTATTTT.